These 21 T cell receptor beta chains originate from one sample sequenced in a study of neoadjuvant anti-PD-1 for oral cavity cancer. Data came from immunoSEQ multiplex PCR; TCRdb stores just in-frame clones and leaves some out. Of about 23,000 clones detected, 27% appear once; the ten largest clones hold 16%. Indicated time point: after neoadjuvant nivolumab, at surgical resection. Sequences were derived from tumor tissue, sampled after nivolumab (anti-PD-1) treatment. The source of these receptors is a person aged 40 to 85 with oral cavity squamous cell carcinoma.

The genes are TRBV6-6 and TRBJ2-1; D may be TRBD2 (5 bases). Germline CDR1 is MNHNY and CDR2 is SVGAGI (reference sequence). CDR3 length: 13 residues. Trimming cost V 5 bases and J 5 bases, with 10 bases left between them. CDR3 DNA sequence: TGTGCCAGCAGTCACGGAGGTCACAATGAGCAGTTCTTC. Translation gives CASSHGGHNEQFF.

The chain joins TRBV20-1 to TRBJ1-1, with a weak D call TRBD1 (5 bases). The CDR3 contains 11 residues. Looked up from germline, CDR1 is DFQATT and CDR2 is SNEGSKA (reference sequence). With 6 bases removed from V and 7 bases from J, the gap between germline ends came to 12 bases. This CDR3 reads CSAVDSFEAFF. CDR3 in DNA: TGCAGTGCAGTCGACAGCTTTGAAGCTTTCTTT.

The CDR3 DNA is TGCAGCGTTTACTTGACCTACGAGCAGTACTTC. It yields the protein CSVYLTYEQYF. The genes are TRBV29-1 and TRBJ2-7; D ambiguous. Trimming took 5 bases from V and 2 from J, leaving 7 bases between them. CDR3 length: 11 residues. The germline V gene encodes CDR1 SQVTM and CDR2 ANQGSEA.

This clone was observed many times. In DNA form, the CDR3 reads TGCAGCGTTGAATCCCAGGTCACGATGGCTTTCTTT. It specifies CSVESQVTMAFF. The chain couples TRBV29-1 to TRBJ1-1; D ambiguous. Germline loops: CDR1 SQVTM, CDR2 ANQGSEA. CDR3 size: 12 residues. Trimming left V 2 bases short and J 11 bases short, with 15 bases between.

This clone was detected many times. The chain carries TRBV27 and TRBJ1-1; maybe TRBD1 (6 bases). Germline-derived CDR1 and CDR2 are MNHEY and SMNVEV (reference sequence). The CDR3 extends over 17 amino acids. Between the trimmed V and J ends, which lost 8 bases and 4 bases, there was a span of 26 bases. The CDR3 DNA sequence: TGTGCCAGCTTCCTACAGGGCGCCAGGGGAGAAGTCACTGAAGCTTTCTTT. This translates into CASFLQGARGEVTEAFF.

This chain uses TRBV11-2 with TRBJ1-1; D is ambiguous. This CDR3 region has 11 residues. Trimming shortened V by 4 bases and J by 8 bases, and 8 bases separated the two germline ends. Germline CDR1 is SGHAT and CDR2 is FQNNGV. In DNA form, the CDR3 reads TGTGCCAGCAGCTCCCTAACCGAAGCTTTCTTT. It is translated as CASSSLTEAFF.

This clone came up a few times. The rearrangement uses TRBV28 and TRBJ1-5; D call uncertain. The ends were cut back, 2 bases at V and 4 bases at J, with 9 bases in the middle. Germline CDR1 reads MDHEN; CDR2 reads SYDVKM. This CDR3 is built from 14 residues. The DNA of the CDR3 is TGTGCCAGCAGTTTAGAGGGCCGGAATCAGCCCCAGCATTTT. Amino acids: CASSLEGRNQPQHF.

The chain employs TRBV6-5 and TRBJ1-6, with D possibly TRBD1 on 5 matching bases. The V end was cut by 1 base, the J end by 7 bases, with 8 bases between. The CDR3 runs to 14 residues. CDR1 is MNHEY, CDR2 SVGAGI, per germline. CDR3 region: CASSYLQGNSPLHF. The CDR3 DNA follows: TGTGCCAGCAGTTACTTGCAGGGCAATTCACCCCTCCACTTT.

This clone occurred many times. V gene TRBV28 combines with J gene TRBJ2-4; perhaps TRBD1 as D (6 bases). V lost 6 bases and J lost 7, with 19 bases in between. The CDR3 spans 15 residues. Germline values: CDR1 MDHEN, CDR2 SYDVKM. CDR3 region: CASSLLTGMKNIQYF. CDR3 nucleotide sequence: TGTGCCAGCAGCCTGCTAACAGGGATGAAGAACATTCAGTACTTC.

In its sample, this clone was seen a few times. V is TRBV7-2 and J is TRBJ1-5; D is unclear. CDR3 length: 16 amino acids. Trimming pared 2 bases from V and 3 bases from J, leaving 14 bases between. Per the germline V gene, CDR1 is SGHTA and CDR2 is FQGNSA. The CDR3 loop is CASSLTANQFNQPQHF. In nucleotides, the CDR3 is TGTGCCAGCAGCTTAACCGCGAATCAGTTCAATCAGCCCCAGCATTTT.

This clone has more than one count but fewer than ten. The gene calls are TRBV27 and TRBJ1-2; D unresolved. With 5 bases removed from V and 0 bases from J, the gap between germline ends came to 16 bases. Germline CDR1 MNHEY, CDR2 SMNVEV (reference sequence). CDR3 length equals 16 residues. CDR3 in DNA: TGTGCCAGCAGTGCAAGGAGCGTCACTACTAACTATGGCTACACCTTC. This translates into CASSARSVTTNYGYTF.

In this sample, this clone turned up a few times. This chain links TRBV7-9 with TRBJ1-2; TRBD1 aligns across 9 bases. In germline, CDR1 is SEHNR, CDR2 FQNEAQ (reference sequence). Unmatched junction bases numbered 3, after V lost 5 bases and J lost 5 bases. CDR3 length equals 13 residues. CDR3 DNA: TGTGCCAGCAGCCCAGGGACAGGGTATGGCTACACCTTC. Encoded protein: CASSPGTGYGYTF.

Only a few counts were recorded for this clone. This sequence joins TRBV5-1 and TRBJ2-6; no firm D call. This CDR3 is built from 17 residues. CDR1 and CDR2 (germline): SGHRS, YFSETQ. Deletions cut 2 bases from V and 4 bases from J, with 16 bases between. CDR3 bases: TGCGCCAGCAGCTTTTCATTACAGCTCTCCGGGGCCAACGTCCTGACTTTC. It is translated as CASSFSLQLSGANVLTF.

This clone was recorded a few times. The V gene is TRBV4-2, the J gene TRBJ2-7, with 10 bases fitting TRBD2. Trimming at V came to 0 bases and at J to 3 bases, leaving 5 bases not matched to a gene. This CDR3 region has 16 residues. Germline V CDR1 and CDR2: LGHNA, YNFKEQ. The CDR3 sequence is CASSQDPSSGSYEQYF. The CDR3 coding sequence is TGTGCCAGCAGCCAAGACCCGTCTAGCGGGAGCTACGAGCAGTACTTC.

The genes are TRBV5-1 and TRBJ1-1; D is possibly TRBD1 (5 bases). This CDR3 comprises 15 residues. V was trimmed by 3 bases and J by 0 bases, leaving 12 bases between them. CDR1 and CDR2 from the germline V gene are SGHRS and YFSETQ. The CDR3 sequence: CASSYRGEMNTEAFF. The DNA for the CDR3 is TGCGCCAGCAGCTATCGGGGGGAGATGAACACTGAAGCTTTCTTT.

CDR3 DNA sequence: TGCGCCAGCAGCAAAGACCTCGGGGGAAACTATGGCTACACCTTC. This encodes CASSKDLGGNYGYTF. The genes are TRBV5-1 and TRBJ1-2; D perhaps matches TRBD1 (5 bases). Trimming took off 4 bases at V and 2 bases at J, with 15 bases between the two ends. The CDR3 has 15 residues. Looked up from germline, CDR1 is SGHRS and CDR2 is YFSETQ.

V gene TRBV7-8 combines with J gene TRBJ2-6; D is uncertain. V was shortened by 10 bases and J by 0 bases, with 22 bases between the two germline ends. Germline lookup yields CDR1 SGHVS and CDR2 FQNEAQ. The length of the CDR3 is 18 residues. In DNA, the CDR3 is TGTGCCAACTCCAAAGACACCAGACGCAGCTCTGGGGCCAACGTCCTGACTTTC. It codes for CANSKDTRRSSGANVLTF.

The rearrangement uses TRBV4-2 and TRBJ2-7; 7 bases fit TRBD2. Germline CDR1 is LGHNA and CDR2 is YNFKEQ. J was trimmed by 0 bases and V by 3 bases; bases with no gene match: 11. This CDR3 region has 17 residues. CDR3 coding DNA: TGTGCCAGCAGCCACCCCCCGGGAGGCGGGAGCTCCTACGAGCAGTACTTC. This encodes CASSHPPGGGSSYEQYF.

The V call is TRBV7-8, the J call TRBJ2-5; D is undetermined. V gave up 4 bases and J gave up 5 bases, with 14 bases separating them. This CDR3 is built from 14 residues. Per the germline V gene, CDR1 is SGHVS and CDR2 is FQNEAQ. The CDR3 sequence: CASSSDLPPETQYF. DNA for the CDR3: TGTGCCAGCAGCTCGGACCTACCCCCCGAGACCCAGTACTTC.

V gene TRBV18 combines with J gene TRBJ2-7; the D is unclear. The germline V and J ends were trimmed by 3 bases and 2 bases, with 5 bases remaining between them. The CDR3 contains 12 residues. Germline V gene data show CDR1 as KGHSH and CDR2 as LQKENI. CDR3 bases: TGTGCCAGCTCACCCAGTCCCTACGAGCAGTACTTC. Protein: CASSPSPYEQYF.

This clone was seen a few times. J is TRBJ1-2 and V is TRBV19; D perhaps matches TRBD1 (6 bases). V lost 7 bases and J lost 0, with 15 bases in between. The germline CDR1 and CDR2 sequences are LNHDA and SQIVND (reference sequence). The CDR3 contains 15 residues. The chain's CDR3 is CASTSSNRANYGYTF. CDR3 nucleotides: TGTGCCAGTACCTCCTCGAACAGGGCTAACTATGGCTACACCTTC.